Included here is one T cell receptor (beta chain) sequence, with context. Seattle patient enrollment occurred during active infection, with longitudinal follow-up thereafter. The data derive from a study of blood T cell repertoires in COVID-19. About the research overall: From the United States, Italy and Spain came samples of acute and convalescent COVID-19. PBMCs, B-cell-depleted T cells, or T cells were the source of the cDNA or gDNA that made up the material.

The V gene's germline CDR1 is SGHTA and CDR2 FQGTGA. The CDR3 is made up of 16 amino acids. V gave up 2 bases and J gave up 2 bases, with 12 bases separating them. Authors' methods: Amplified reference gene primers provided the basis for estimating nucleated cell counts. Here immunoSEQ multiplex PCR was the method, and the copy in TCRdb shows in-frame clones only, minus some. V, J and clone size derive from that table, while D and trimming were established from the DNA sequence. The repertoire holds approximately 200,000 clones, with 70% to 90% as singletons. This receptor was taken from a person between 70 and 80 years old with COVID-19, enrolled during active disease. Sequencing was carried out using peripheral blood. V gene TRBV7-3 combines with J gene TRBJ2-2; the D gene is possibly TRBD1 (5 bases). The CDR3, as DNA: TGTGCCAGCAGCTTATATGCAGGGTCAAACACCGGGGAGCTGTTTTTT. The encoded protein is CASSLYAGSNTGELFF.